This T cell receptor (beta chain) was captured by sequencing in a study of CD8 T cells in ankylosing spondylitis. Overall study results and limits: Made up of eight highly homologous variants, a TCR beta motif appeared characteristic of ankylosing spondylitis blood.

A word on this clonotype: Its specificity is unknown.

The CDR3 contains 13 residues. V lost 6 bases to trimming and J lost 5 bases, with 14 bases between them. Germline V CDR1 and CDR2: DFQATT, SNEGSKA (reference sequence). TCRdb independently ran MiXCR on the 5' RACE reads; one entry per CDR3 protein. This sample has 150,000 to 200,000 distinct CDR3 sequences; 15% to 20% occur once, and the top ten carry around 4.5%. This sequence originates from a male donor under 30 with ankylosing spondylitis or in good health (not recorded which). The chain couples TRBV20-1 to TRBJ2-1; D perhaps matches TRBD1 (5 bases). The sample taken for sequencing was blood, either unsorted or a sorted T cell fraction (not recorded which). In DNA form, the CDR3 reads TGCAGTGCGTGGGGCGGTCCTAACAATGAGCAGTTCTTC. Its translation is CSAWGGPNNEQFF.